This T cell receptor beta chain was recovered during a study of cytomegalovirus exposure and HLA in healthy donors. Findings of the study overall: For most TCR beta V segments, an earlier analysis put the productive rate at about 87% or about 30% of the time.

To note about this clone: Its specificity is not known.

The CDR3 covers 11 residues. Between the trimmed V and J ends, which lost 5 bases and 5 bases, there was a span of 6 bases. Germline CDR1 SEHNR, CDR2 FQNEAQ (reference sequence). The PCR contained 60 Vbeta and 13 Jbeta primers. Assay: immunoSEQ multiplex PCR; the TCRdb copy retains only in-frame clones and omits some. The sample carries tens of thousands of clones, roughly 70% recorded once. The specimen sequenced was PBMCs. The rearrangement joins TRBV7-9 to TRBJ2-5; D is ambiguous. The origin of this receptor is an older woman in good health and CMV-seropositive. The DNA for the CDR3 is TGTGCCAGCAGCCCCAGTGAGACCCAGTACTTC. This encodes CASSPSETQYF.